The T cell receptor (beta chain) under discussion was sequenced for a study of T-cell memory formation after mild COVID-19. V was cut by 5 bases and J by 3 bases, with 11 bases left in between. CDR1 is KGHSH, CDR2 LQKENI, per germline. CDR3 length: 15 residues. TCRdb analysed the 5' RACE reads with MiXCR anew, one entry per CDR3 protein. Of about half a million distinct CDR3 sequences in the sample, 15% to 20% are singletons; the top ten hold around an eighth. Only a few counts were recorded for this clonotype. The receptor's source is an adult woman who had mild COVID-19 (a few samples of this study predate the infection). Cell type and time point are not known. This chain uses TRBV18 with TRBJ2-6; no reliable D call. The specimen sequenced was PBMCs or a T cell subset sorted from them (not recorded which). The CDR3 DNA follows: TGTGCCAGCTCAGCTGCTGGCTTTGGGGCCAACGTCCTGACTTTC. The encoded protein is CASSAAGFGANVLTF. The entire variable domain, with the rest obtained from reference TRBV18 and TRBJ2-6, is as follows: NAGVMQNPRHLVRRRGQEARLRCSPMKGHSHVYWYRQLPEEGLKFMVYLQKENIIDESGMPKERFSAEFPKEGPSILRIQQVVRGDSAAYFCASSAAGFGANVLTFGAGSRLTVL.